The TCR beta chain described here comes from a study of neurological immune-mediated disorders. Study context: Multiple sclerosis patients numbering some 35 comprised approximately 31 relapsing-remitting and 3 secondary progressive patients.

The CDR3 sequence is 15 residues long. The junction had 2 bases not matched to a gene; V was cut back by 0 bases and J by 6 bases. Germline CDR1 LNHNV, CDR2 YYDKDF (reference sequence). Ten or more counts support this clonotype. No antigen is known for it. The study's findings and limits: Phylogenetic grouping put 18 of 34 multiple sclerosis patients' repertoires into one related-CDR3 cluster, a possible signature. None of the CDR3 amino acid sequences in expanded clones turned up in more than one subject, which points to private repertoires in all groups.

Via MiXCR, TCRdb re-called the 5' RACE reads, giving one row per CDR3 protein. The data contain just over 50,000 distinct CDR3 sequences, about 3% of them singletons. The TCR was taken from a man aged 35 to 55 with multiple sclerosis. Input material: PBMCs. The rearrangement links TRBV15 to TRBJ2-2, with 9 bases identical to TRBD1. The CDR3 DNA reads TGTGCCACCAGCAGAGATACAGGGGGCTCCGGGGAGCTGTTTTTT. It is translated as CATSRDTGGSGELFF.